The 10 T cell receptor beta chains given below trace back to one sample, sequenced in a study of CD8+CD57+ T cells in acquired aplastic anemia. Using genomic DNA as the template, TCR beta VDJ and CDR3 profiling was carried out. TCRdb re-called the reads through MiXCR, storing one row per CDR3 protein. This table has roughly 240,000 distinct CDR3 sequences, 45% to 50% appearing once. The sequenced patients had an expansion of CD8+CD57+ cells seen by flow cytometry. Sequencing was done on a sample of sorted CD4+, CD8+, or CD8+CD57+ T cells (not recorded which) from PBMCs. Every receptor here comes from a human donor with aplastic anemia.

Many counts were recorded for this clonotype. The chain links TRBV4-1 to TRBJ2-7; weak D call: TRBD1 (6 bases). The CDR3 has 14 amino acids. V was trimmed by 0 bases and J by 5 bases, leaving 11 bases between them. Germline CDR1 MGHRA, CDR2 YSYEKL. DNA for the CDR3: TGCGCCAGCAGCCAAGACACGGACAGAGACGAGCAGTACTTC. Translation: CASSQDTDRDEQYF.

This clonotype appeared many times. The chain employs TRBV7-9 and TRBJ1-5; weak D call: TRBD1 (5 bases). Germline values: CDR1 SEHNR, CDR2 FQNEAQ (reference sequence). V was pared by 5 bases and J by 2 bases, with 10 bases between. The length of the CDR3 is 14 residues. The CDR3 here is CASSPAGGNQPQHF. In nucleotides, the CDR3 is TGTGCCAGCAGCCCCGCGGGGGGCAATCAGCCCCAGCATTTT.

Ten or more counts support this clonotype. The rearrangement uses TRBV6-6 and TRBJ2-7, with D possibly matching TRBD1 (5 bases). This CDR3 contains 13 residues. The V gene's germline CDR1 is MNHNY and CDR2 SVGAGI (reference sequence). V was cut by 6 bases and J by 4 bases, with 13 bases left in between. The CDR3 DNA is TGTGCCAGCAGCCCCAACGACAGTTACGAGCAGTACTTC. It is translated as CASSPNDSYEQYF.

V is TRBV20-1 and J is TRBJ2-3, with 8 bases fitting TRBD2. This CDR3 region has 15 residues. Looked up from germline, CDR1 is DFQATT and CDR2 is SNEGSKA (reference sequence). The V and J ends lost 1 base and 0 bases, in that order; junction bases with no gene match: 3. The CDR3: CSARAASGSTDTQYF. CDR3 nucleotide sequence: TGCAGTGCTAGAGCGGCTAGCGGGAGCACAGATACGCAGTATTTT.

This clonotype turned up a few times. This sequence joins TRBV2 and TRBJ1-1; D possibly corresponds to TRBD1 (5 bases). Trimming took 1 base from V and 10 from J, leaving 25 bases between them. The germline CDR1 and CDR2 sequences are SNHLY and FYNNEI. The CDR3 is 17 residues long. CDR3 sequence reads: CASSEGGGWGRSSVAFF. In DNA form, the CDR3 reads TGTGCCAGCAGTGAAGGAGGAGGGTGGGGACGAAGCTCTGTAGCTTTCTTT.

V gene TRBV6-5 combines with J gene TRBJ2-2; TRBD2 matches 11 bases. Trimming at V came to 1 base and at J to 7 bases, leaving 8 bases not matched to a gene. CDR3 size: 17 residues. CDR1 MNHEY and CDR2 SVGAGI come from the germline V gene. CDR3 in DNA: TGTGCCAGCAGTTACTTAGCGGGGGGGCCCTTAAGCGGGGAGCTGTTTTTT. As protein: CASSYLAGGPLSGELFF.

The V gene is TRBV3-1, the J gene TRBJ2-7, with a weak D call TRBD2 (7 bases). The germline gives CDR1 LGHDT, CDR2 YNNKEL (reference sequence). The CDR3 is 14 amino acids. Deletions cut 5 bases from V and 5 bases from J, with 16 bases between. For the CDR3, the DNA is TGTGCCAGCAGCTCCGGCGGGGGCTGGCACGAGCAGTACTTC. Translating gives CASSSGGGWHEQYF.

This chain connects TRBV15 to TRBJ2-7; 14 bases match TRBD2. The CDR3 sequence is 15 residues long. V lost 2 bases and J lost 5; bases outside the gene matches: 2. Germline V CDR1 and CDR2: LNHNV, YYDKDF (reference sequence). DNA of the CDR3: TGTGCCACCAGCAGATTGGGACTAGCGGGAGACGAGCAGTACTTC. The encoded protein is CATSRLGLAGDEQYF.

As to this clonotype: It may be a read error: a sequence one base away is much more abundant. V usage is TRBV5-1 and J usage is TRBJ1-1; possible D gene TRBD1, 6 bases. The CDR3 runs 15 residues. Per germline, CDR1 SGHRS and CDR2 YFSETQ. The chain's CDR3 is CASRERGRGDTEAYF. The CDR3 nucleotides are TGCGCCAGCAGGGAACGGGGTCGTGGGGACACTGAAGCTTACTTT.

This clonotype has more than one count but fewer than ten. This chain uses TRBV5-4 with TRBJ2-7; D is unclear. This CDR3 region has 13 residues. Germline values: CDR1 SGHNT, CDR2 YYREEE (reference sequence). V was trimmed by 0 bases and J by 4 bases, leaving 8 bases between them. CDR3 sequence (DNA): TGTGCCAGCAGCTTGGGGGCTGTATACGAGCAGTACTTC. It yields the protein CASSLGAVYEQYF.